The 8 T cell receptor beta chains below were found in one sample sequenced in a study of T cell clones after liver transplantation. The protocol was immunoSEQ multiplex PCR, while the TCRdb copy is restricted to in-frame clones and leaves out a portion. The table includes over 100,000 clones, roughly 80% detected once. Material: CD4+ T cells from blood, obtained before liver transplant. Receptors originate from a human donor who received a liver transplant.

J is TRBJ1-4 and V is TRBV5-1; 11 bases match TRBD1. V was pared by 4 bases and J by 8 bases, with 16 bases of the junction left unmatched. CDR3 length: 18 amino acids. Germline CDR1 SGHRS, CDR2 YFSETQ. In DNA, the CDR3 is TGCGCCAGCAGCCTACGTCCCCCTGGACAGGGGGCGAAAGAAAAACTGTTTTTT. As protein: CASSLRPPGQGAKEKLFF. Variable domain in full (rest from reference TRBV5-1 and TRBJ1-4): KAGVTQTPRYLIKTRGQQVTLSCSPISGHRSVSWYQQTPGQGLQFLFEYFSETQRNKGNFPGRFSGRQFSNSRSEMNVSTLELGDSALYLCASSLRPPGQGAKEKLFFGSGTQLSVL.

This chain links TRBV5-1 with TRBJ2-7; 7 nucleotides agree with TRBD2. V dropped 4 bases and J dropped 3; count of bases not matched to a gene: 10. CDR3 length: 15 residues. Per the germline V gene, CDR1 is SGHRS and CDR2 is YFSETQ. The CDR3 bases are TGCGCCAGCAGCCCCTCCGAGCGGGGCCTCTACGAGCAGTACTTC. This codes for CASSPSERGLYEQYF.

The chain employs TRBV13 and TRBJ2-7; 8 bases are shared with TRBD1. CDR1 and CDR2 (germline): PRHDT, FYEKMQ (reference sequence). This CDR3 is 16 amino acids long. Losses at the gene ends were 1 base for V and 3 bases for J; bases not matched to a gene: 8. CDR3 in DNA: TGTGCCAGCAGCTTAGAGACAGGGGCTTACGACTACGAGCAGTACTTC. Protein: CASSLETGAYDYEQYF.

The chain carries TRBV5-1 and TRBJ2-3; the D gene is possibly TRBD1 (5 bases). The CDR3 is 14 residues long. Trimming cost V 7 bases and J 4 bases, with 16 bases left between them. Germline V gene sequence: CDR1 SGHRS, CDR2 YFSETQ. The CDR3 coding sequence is TGCGCCAGCGGGGCCGGGTCTTGGGCAGATACGCAGTATTTT. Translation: CASGAGSWADTQYF.

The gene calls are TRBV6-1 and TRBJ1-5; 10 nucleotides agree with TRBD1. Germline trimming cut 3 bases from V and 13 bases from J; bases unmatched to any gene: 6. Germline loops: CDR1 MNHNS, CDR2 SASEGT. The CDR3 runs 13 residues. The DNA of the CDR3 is TGTGCCAGCAGTGAGGGACAGGGGCAACGTCAGCATTTT. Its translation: CASSEGQGQRQHF.

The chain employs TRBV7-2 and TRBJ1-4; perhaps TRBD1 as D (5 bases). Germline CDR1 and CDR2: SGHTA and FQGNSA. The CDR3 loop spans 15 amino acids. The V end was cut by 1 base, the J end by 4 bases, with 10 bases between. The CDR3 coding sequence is TGTGCCAGCAGCTTAGGTCCAGGGAATAATGAAAAACTGTTTTTT. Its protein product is CASSLGPGNNEKLFF.

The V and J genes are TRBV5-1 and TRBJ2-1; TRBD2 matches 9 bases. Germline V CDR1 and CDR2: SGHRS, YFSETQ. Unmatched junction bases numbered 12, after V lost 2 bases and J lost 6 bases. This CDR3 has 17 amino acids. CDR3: CASSFRFSGSTGNEQFF. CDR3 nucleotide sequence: TGCGCCAGCAGCTTCCGGTTTAGCGGGAGTACGGGCAATGAGCAGTTCTTC.

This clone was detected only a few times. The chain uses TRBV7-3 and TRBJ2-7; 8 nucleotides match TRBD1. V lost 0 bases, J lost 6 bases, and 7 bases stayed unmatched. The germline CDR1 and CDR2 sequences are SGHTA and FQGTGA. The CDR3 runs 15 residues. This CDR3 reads CASSLTDRDPREQYF. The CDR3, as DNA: TGTGCCAGCAGCTTAACGGACAGGGATCCCCGCGAGCAGTACTTC. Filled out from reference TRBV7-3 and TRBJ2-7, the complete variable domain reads GAGVSQTPSNKVTEKGKYVELRCDPISGHTALYWYRQSLGQGPEFLIYFQGTGAADDSGLPNDRFFAVRPEGSVSTLKIQRTERGDSAVYLCASSLTDRDPREQYFGPGTRLTVT.